This TCR beta chain was identified during a study of blood T cell repertoires in COVID-19. Study-wide context: COVID-19 samples, acute and convalescent, were from the United States, Italy and Spain. PBMCs, B-cell-depleted T cells, or T cells were the source of the cDNA or gDNA that made up the material.

Under the authors' procedure: The assay estimated nucleated cells by amplifying reference gene primers. This table comes from immunoSEQ multiplex PCR, and its TCRdb copy is limited to in-frame clones, with some not included. V, J and clone size were drawn from that table, and D and trimming were deduced from the DNA. The sample yields 150,000 to 200,000 clones, 92% seen once. Germline assignment: CDR1 SGHTA and CDR2 FQGNSA. Trimming removed 6 bases from V and 4 bases from J, with 18 bases in between. The CDR3 has 15 amino acids. This sequence was found in a man aged 25-40 years with COVID-19, enrolled during active disease. Sequencing used peripheral blood. The rearrangement joins TRBV7-2 to TRBJ1-1, with D possibly matching TRBD1 (6 bases). Written as DNA, the CDR3 is TGTGCCAGCAGTCTCGGGGGGGGCGCGGGCACTGAAGCTTTCTTT. This sequence encodes CASSLGGGAGTEAFF.